This T cell receptor (beta chain) was found in a study of CD8+CD57+ T cells in acquired aplastic anemia. Study summary: DNA recovered from sorted CD4+ and CD8+ cells had a mean of approximately 3 ug.

J was trimmed by 4 bases and V by 5 bases; bases with no gene match: 7. CDR3 length: 16 amino acids. In germline, CDR1 is SEHNR, CDR2 FQNEAQ (reference sequence). An expansion of CD8+CD57+ cells by flow cytometry had been shown in patients chosen for sequencing. The TCR beta profiling, which covered VDJ combination and CDR3 sequence, was carried out using genomic DNA as the template. From the reads, TCRdb called clonotypes with MiXCR, one entry per CDR3 protein. Counted here are a few hundred thousand distinct CDR3 sequences, approximately 58% occurring once; the ten biggest clones make up approximately 1.2%.

The specimen sequenced was sorted CD4+, CD8+, or CD8+CD57+ T cells (not recorded which) from PBMCs. The chain uses TRBV7-9 and TRBJ2-5; 13 nucleotides agree with TRBD2. The sequence was collected from a human donor with aplastic anemia. The chain's CDR3 is CASSIGLAGVRETQYF. In DNA form, the CDR3 reads TGTGCCAGCAGCATTGGACTAGCGGGGGTACGAGAGACCCAGTACTTC.